These T cell receptor beta chains were read from a single sample in a study of T cells in Graves' hyperthyroidism and ophthalmopathy. Via MiXCR, TCRdb re-called the multiplex PCR reads, giving one row per CDR3 protein. The repertoire includes some 420,000 distinct CDR3 sequences, approximately 13% of them detected once, and 4% to 6.5% sits in the top ten. The specimen was blood. The receptors derive from a woman aged 18-29 years with Graves' hyperthyroidism. Both conserved end residues are part of each CDR3. The order of the fields is clone size, V gene, J gene, D gene, CDR3 DNA, CDR3 protein. D genes are given only for firm matches. The size entry is marked missing in some rows and otherwise reads once, few, many or a size class.

few	TRBV19	TRBJ2-7	NA	TGTGCCAGTAGTATAGATCACCGGCGGACCTACGAGCAGTACTTC	CASSIDHRRTYEQYF
many	TRBV15	TRBJ2-3	TRBD2	TGTGCCACCAGCAGAGATGGGACTAGCGGGAGCGTTAGCACAGATACGCAGTATTTT	CATSRDGTSGSVSTDTQYF
many	TRBV5-1	TRBJ2-7	NA	TGCGCCAGCAGCACAACAGGGATGGAGCAGTACTTC	CASSTTGMEQYF
few	TRBV7-9	TRBJ2-7	TRBD2	TGTGCCAGCAGCTTAGAGCCCAGCGGGAGATGGTACGAGCAGTACTTC	CASSLEPSGRWYEQYF
many	TRBV20-1	TRBJ2-1	NA	TGCAGTGCTAAAATCCACGGGACATGGGGCAATGAGCAGTTCTTC	CSAKIHGTWGNEQFF
many	TRBV29-1	TRBJ2-7	TRBD2	TGCAGCGTAGCCGGGACTAGCGGGAGTCAGTACTTC	CSVAGTSGSQYF
few	TRBV10-2	TRBJ2-1	TRBD2	TGCGCCAGCAGCGCTAGCGGGAGGTACAATGAGCAGTTCTTC	CASSASGRYNEQFF
NA	TRBV19	TRBJ2-5	TRBD1	TGTGCCACCTCGACAGGGAGAGAGACCCAGTACTTC	CATSTGRETQYF
few	TRBV19	TRBJ2-2	NA	TGTGCCAGTAGGCTGACAGCGAACACCGGGGAGCTGTTTTTT	CASRLTANTGELFF
NA	TRBV9	TRBJ2-2	NA	TGTGCCAGCAGCGTAGGCAGGGTCCACACCGGGGAGCTGTTTTTT	CASSVGRVHTGELFF
many	TRBV20-1	TRBJ2-5	NA	TGCAGTGCGAAGTGGCCATTGATGGAGACCCAGTACTTC	CSAKWPLMETQYF
NA	TRBV7-3	TRBJ2-1	TRBD2	TGTGCCAGCAGCTCGGGCCCCAACTTAGCGGGCGACAATGAGCAGTTCTTC	CASSSGPNLAGDNEQFF
few	TRBV10-3	TRBJ2-5	NA	TGTGGCATCAGTGTCGGGACCCGAGAGACCCAGTACTTC	CGISVGTRETQYF
NA	TRBV4-1	TRBJ1-4	TRBD1	TGCGCCAGCAGCCACCCCACAGGGGGTCCTAATGAAAAACTGTTTTTT	CASSHPTGGPNEKLFF
many	TRBV5-1	TRBJ2-7	TRBD1	TGCGCCAGCAGCTTTTCTGGGTGGGGGACAGGGATCAACGAGCAGTACTTC	CASSFSGWGTGINEQYF
many	TRBV11-2	TRBJ2-7	NA	TGTGCCAGCAGCTTAGATGCGGCTCTCGAGCAGTACTTC	CASSLDAALEQYF
few	TRBV12-3/TRBV12-4	TRBJ1-5	NA	TGTGCCAGCAGTGCAGTGGTCGAAGCCCAGCATTTT	CASSAVVEAQHF
NA	TRBV6-6	TRBJ1-2	NA	TGTGCCAGCAGTTACTCGAGGACCAATGGCTACACCTTC	CASSYSRTNGYTF
NA	TRBV24-1	TRBJ2-5	NA	TGTGCCACCAGTGACGCGGAGTGGGGAGGTGAGACCCAGTACTTC	CATSDAEWGGETQYF
NA	TRBV7-2	TRBJ2-2	NA	TGTGCCAGCAGCTTAAGTCGGGGGAGAGGTACCGGGGAGCTGTTTTTT	CASSLSRGRGTGELFF
few	TRBV5-1	TRBJ2-2	NA	TGCGCCAGCAGCTTGGTGCCCTTTATGAGGACCGGGGAGCTGTTTTTT	CASSLVPFMRTGELFF
few	TRBV19	TRBJ1-5	NA	TGTGCCAGTAGACTGCAGGTTAGCAATCAGCCCCAGCATTTT	CASRLQVSNQPQHF
NA	TRBV29-1	TRBJ2-2	NA	TGCAGCGTTAAGTGGGCCAGCGCCACCGGGGAGCTGTTTTTT	CSVKWASATGELFF
many	TRBV10-2	TRBJ2-5	TRBD1	TGCGCCAGCAGTGATTATGTCGAGACAGGGTATAGGGAGACCCAGTACTTC	CASSDYVETGYRETQYF
many	TRBV27	TRBJ1-4	NA	TGTGCCAGCAGTTTTCAGCGACAGAGCGAAAAACTGTTTTTT	CASSFQRQSEKLFF
few	TRBV5-6	TRBJ1-2	TRBD1	TGTGCCAGCAGCTTGGGATCACAGGGGGATGGCTACACCTTC	CASSLGSQGDGYTF
many	TRBV5-1	TRBJ2-7	TRBD2	TGCGCCAGCAGCTTGGGCTGGGAGGGCGAGCAGTACTTC	CASSLGWEGEQYF
many	TRBV9	TRBJ1-4	NA	TGTGCCAGCAGCGTAGATCAAGGCAGCCCCAATGAAAAACTGTTTTTT	CASSVDQGSPNEKLFF
NA	TRBV24-1	TRBJ2-1	TRBD2	TGTGCCACCAGTGACCGGGGACTAGCGGGAGTTGATGAGCAGTTCTTC	CATSDRGLAGVDEQFF
NA	TRBV20-1	TRBJ1-6	NA	TGCAGTGCTCCCGGACGTCCCCTCCACTTT	CSAPGRPLHF
many	TRBV19	TRBJ1-1	NA	TGTGCCAGTAGTATAGGAACTCAAGCTTTCTTT	CASSIGTQAFF
NA	TRBV20-1	TRBJ2-7	NA	TGCAGTACTGGTCCCCTAAGGGGGGCCTCCTACGAGCAGTACTTC	CSTGPLRGASYEQYF
NA	TRBV28	TRBJ2-7	NA	TGTGCCAGCAGCCGGCCAGAAACCTACGAGCAGTACTTC	CASSRPETYEQYF
many	TRBV2	TRBJ2-3	NA	TGTGCCAGCACCGGTCCGGCAGATACGCAGTATTTT	CASTGPADTQYF
few	TRBV12-3/TRBV12-4	TRBJ2-7	NA	TGTGCCAGCAGTTTAGACTTGACCCAAAAGGACGAGCAGTACTTC	CASSLDLTQKDEQYF
many	TRBV28	TRBJ2-7	NA	TGTGCCTCTTCCACGACAGCCGAGGTTTACGAGCAGTACTTC	CASSTTAEVYEQYF
many	TRBV2	TRBJ1-1	NA	TGTGCCAGCAGTGATGTAATCTGGGGGGTTGGTGAAGCTTTCTTT	CASSDVIWGVGEAFF
NA	TRBV28	TRBJ2-7	TRBD2	TGTGCCAGCAGTTTCACCAGGTGGGGGGGGGGGACCGAGCAGTACTTC	CASSFTRWGGGTEQYF
many	TRBV12-3/TRBV12-4	TRBJ1-4	TRBD1	TGTGCCAGCACCCTGATGATGACAGGGTCTAATGAAAAACTGTTTTTT	CASTLMMTGSNEKLFF
many	TRBV12-5	TRBJ2-1	TRBD2	TGTGCTAGTGGTTCGGGACTAGCACATGAGCAGTTCTTC	CASGSGLAHEQFF
many	TRBV6-2/TRBV6-3	TRBJ2-7	TRBD2	TGTGCCAGCAGTCAGACTAGCCTCTACGAGCAGTACTTC	CASSQTSLYEQYF
many	TRBV20-1	TRBJ2-7	NA	TGCAGTGCTAGAGATCGAGGGGGGGAGCAGTACTTC	CSARDRGGEQYF
few	TRBV5-4	TRBJ2-7	TRBD1	TGTGCCAGCAGCTCCCGGGACAGCTTCGAGCAGTACTTC	CASSSRDSFEQYF
NA	TRBV28	TRBJ2-2	TRBD2	TGTGCCAGCAGCCCGGGACTAGCGGGAGGGGGAGGAACCGGGGAGCTGTTTTTT	CASSPGLAGGGGTGELFF
few	TRBV7-2	TRBJ2-7	NA	TGTGCCAGCAGCTTAGCTTCGACCGTCTACGAGCAGTACTTC	CASSLASTVYEQYF
many	TRBV6-2/TRBV6-3	TRBJ2-7	TRBD2	TGTGCCAGCAGTTACCCACCTAGCGGGTCAAGCTCCTACGAGCAGTACTTC	CASSYPPSGSSSYEQYF
many	TRBV19	TRBJ2-7	TRBD1	TGTGCCAGTAGTGATCCCGGGACAGGGACTTCCTACGAGCAGTACTTC	CASSDPGTGTSYEQYF
many	TRBV5-1	TRBJ1-1	NA	TGCGCCAGCAGAGAAGTAGGTGATGAAGCTTTCTTT	CASREVGDEAFF